The subject of this entry is one T cell receptor beta chain. What it binds is unknown. Time point specified: pretreatment peripheral blood. Sampling of each patient yielded between 1 and 8 specimens, collected pretreatment and on-treatment. Trimming shortened V by 1 base and J by 2 bases, and 12 bases separated the two germline ends. There are 15 residues in the CDR3. Germline CDR1 and CDR2: MNHNS and SASEGT. Measured with immunoSEQ multiplex PCR; TCRdb has only the in-frame clones, and not every one. The table shows 50,000 or so clones, with about 86% occurring only once. The data are from a study of PD-L1 blockade in urothelial cancer. On the study more broadly: The study started patients on atezolizumab around 2014, giving 1,200 mg intravenously every 3 weeks.

Study results and caveats: In blood sampled pretreatment, TCR clonality below the median predicted better survival.

This TCR came from a man between 60 and 75 years old with urothelial cancer. V is TRBV6-1 and J is TRBJ2-7; TRBD1 is a possible D gene (6 bases). Source: PBMCs, taken around atezolizumab (anti-PD-L1) treatment. The CDR3 loop is CASSEVAWTAYEQYF. In DNA form, the CDR3 reads TGTGCCAGCAGTGAAGTTGCTTGGACAGCCTACGAGCAGTACTTC.